This TCR beta chain originates from a study of T cell responses to AZD1222 COVID-19 vaccine. Libraries were prepared by immunoSEQ multiplex PCR; TCRdb keeps only in-frame clonotypes and omits some of them. The sample lists 100,000 or so clones, approximately 90% seen once, with 4% to 5.5% in the top ten. Whole-study results and caveats: A mostly white British donor set with more females was recruited, and clonal diversity was possibly underestimated. Increases in Spike-specific TCR breadth and depth were seen after two AZD1222 doses. In all cases, repertoires were sampled only after the peak T cell response.

A remark on this clone: Its antigen is not identified.

The trim removed 9 bases at V and 4 bases at J, leaving 7 bases unmatched. The CDR3 has 14 residues. Germline V gene sequence: CDR1 KGHDR, CDR2 SFDVKD. The material sequenced was peripheral blood, taken on day 0 of AZD1222 vaccination. This TCR was recovered from an adult in good health. The rearrangement uses TRBV24-1 and TRBJ1-2, with 10 positions matching TRBD1. CDR3 in DNA: TGTGCCACCGCCCCCCGACAGGGGGCCTATGGCTACACCTTC. As protein: CATAPRQGAYGYTF.